The 30 T cell receptor beta chains reported below all come from one sample, sequenced in a study of T cell changes during pregnancy in multiple sclerosis. Profiled with immunoSEQ multiplex PCR; TCRdb holds only in-frame clones, not every one. Of approximately 69,000 clones in the sample, about 92% were seen once. The sequences come from peripheral blood, collected in the second trimester of pregnancy. The receptor set was obtained from a female donor in good health, enrolled as a control in a pregnancy study.

The gene calls are TRBV9 and TRBJ1-4; D is perhaps TRBD1 (6 bases). The CDR3 consists of 15 residues. Germline CDR1 SGDLS, CDR2 YYNGEE. V shed 3 bases and J shed 6 bases, with 15 bases lying between them. CDR3 DNA sequence: TGTGCCAGCAGCGGGAACAGGGAAGGAGATGAAAAACTGTTTTTT. Protein product: CASSGNREGDEKLFF.

This chain uses TRBV27 with TRBJ1-1; D gene unclear. The CDR3 contains 16 residues. V was shortened by 4 bases and J by 3 bases, with 18 bases between the two germline ends. Germline V gives CDR1 MNHEY, CDR2 SMNVEV (reference sequence). The CDR3 protein is CASSSRPGGWDTEAFF. DNA of the CDR3: TGTGCCAGCAGTTCGCGCCCCGGAGGGTGGGACACTGAAGCTTTCTTT.

The V gene is TRBV7-8, the J gene TRBJ2-7, with D possibly matching TRBD1 (5 bases). Deletions cut 3 bases from V and 0 bases from J, with 9 bases between. Germline values: CDR1 SGHVS, CDR2 FQNEAQ. CDR3 length equals 14 residues. The CDR3 loop is CASSLKTVSYEQYF. CDR3 coding DNA: TGTGCCAGCAGCTTGAAGACAGTCTCCTACGAGCAGTACTTC. Drawing the rest from reference TRBV7-8 and TRBJ2-7, the complete variable domain is GAGVSQSPRYKVAKRGQDVALRCDPISGHVSLFWYQQALGQGPEFLTYFQNEAQLDKSGLPSDRFFAERPEGSVSTLKIQRTQQEDSAVYLCASSLKTVSYEQYFGPGTRLTVT.

The chain has TRBV4-1 and TRBJ1-4; D is undetermined. This CDR3 is 16 amino acids long. Germline-derived CDR1 and CDR2 are MGHRA and YSYEKL. Trimming took off 4 bases at V and 1 base at J, with 13 bases between the two ends. The CDR3 reads CASSRQVGRTNEKLFF. Here the CDR3 DNA reads TGCGCCAGCAGCCGGCAGGTGGGGAGAACTAATGAAAAACTGTTTTTT.

The chain combines TRBV27 with TRBJ1-5; D not certain. Germline CDR1 and CDR2: MNHEY and SMNVEV (reference sequence). Trimming left V 8 bases short and J 5 bases short, with 19 bases between. CDR3 length: 15 amino acids. CDR3 loop: CASGPRGSSHQPQHF. The DNA for the CDR3 is TGTGCCAGCGGACCGCGGGGTAGCAGTCATCAGCCCCAGCATTTT.

The J gene is TRBJ1-4, the V gene TRBV19; D perhaps matches TRBD1 (6 bases). This CDR3 comprises 14 residues. Germline lookup yields CDR1 LNHDA and CDR2 SQIVND (reference sequence). Trimming shortened V by 9 bases and J by 9 bases, and 20 bases separated the two germline ends. The CDR3 coding sequence is TGTGCCAGCTCATACACAGGGAGCGAAAAAAAACTGTTTTTT. It encodes CASSYTGSEKKLFF.

The rearrangement uses TRBV5-4 and TRBJ1-2; 8 bases align to TRBD1. J was trimmed by 5 bases and V by 3 bases; bases with no gene match: 6. Germline V gene sequence: CDR1 SGHNT, CDR2 YYREEE (reference sequence). The CDR3 consists of 14 residues. CDR3 amino acids: CASSYDRGRYGYTF. The CDR3 nucleotides read TGTGCCAGCAGCTATGACAGGGGTCGTTATGGCTACACCTTC.

The V gene is TRBV19, the J gene TRBJ2-1; TRBD2 matches at 7 bases. This CDR3 is 12 amino acids long. Germline V gene data show CDR1 as LNHDA and CDR2 as SQIVND (reference sequence). Trimming took 3 bases from V and 7 from J; bases not matched to a gene: 0. The CDR3 DNA is TGTGCCAGTAGTATCGGGGGGAATGAGCAGTTCTTC. Amino acids: CASSIGGNEQFF. Complete variable domain (other parts from reference TRBV19 and TRBJ2-1): DGGITQSPKYLFRKEGQNVTLSCEQNLNHDAMYWYRQDPGQGLRLIYYSQIVNDFQKGDIAEGYSVSREKKESFPLTVTSAQKNPTAFYLCASSIGGNEQFFGPGTRLTVL.

This clone was found once. The rearrangement uses TRBV10-3 and TRBJ1-1; tentative D call: TRBD1 (5 bases). Trimming took off 9 bases at V and 0 bases at J, with 11 bases between the two ends. Germline V gene data show CDR1 as ENHRY and CDR2 as SYGVKD. The CDR3 has 13 residues. The CDR3 region has the DNA TGTGCCATTTGCAGGGTTGTGAACACTGAAGCTTTCTTT. It codes for CAICRVVNTEAFF.

The V gene is TRBV27, the J gene TRBJ1-5; no definite D call. The CDR3 contains 15 residues. In germline, CDR1 is MNHEY, CDR2 SMNVEV (reference sequence). V was clipped by 6 bases and J by 3 bases, with 15 bases between them. This CDR3 is CASSSRKVNNQPQHF. CDR3 bases: TGTGCCAGCAGCTCGAGGAAGGTTAACAATCAGCCCCAGCATTTT.

V and J are TRBV11-2 and TRBJ2-5; TRBD2 agrees at 10 bases. The CDR3 has 14 amino acids. Germline V gene sequence: CDR1 SGHAT, CDR2 FQNNGV. The V and J ends lost 5 bases and 7 bases, in that order; junction bases with no gene match: 7. DNA for the CDR3: TGTGCCAGCAGCCCCCTAGCGGGGGAGGGGACCCAGTACTTC. Its translation: CASSPLAGEGTQYF. Full variable domain (missing parts from reference TRBV11-2 and TRBJ2-5): EAGVAQSPRYKIIEKRQSVAFWCNPISGHATLYWYQQILGQGPKLLIQFQNNGVVDDSQLPKDRFSAERLKGVDSTLKIQPAKLEDSAVYLCASSPLAGEGTQYFGPGTRLLVL.

The chain recombines TRBV11-3 with TRBJ2-7, with TRBD1 matching over 9 bases. Trimming took 5 bases from V and 6 from J; bases not matched to a gene: 11. This CDR3 region has 15 residues. From germline, CDR1 is SGHNT and CDR2 YENEEA. DNA of the CDR3: TGTGCCAGCAGCCCTCGACAGGGGGGAATTGGCGAGCAGTACTTC. Residues: CASSPRQGGIGEQYF.

The chain joins TRBV19 to TRBJ1-5, with 8 bases aligning to TRBD1. The CDR3 has 13 amino acids. V was pared by 2 bases and J by 7 bases, with 1 base of the junction left unmatched. The germline V gene has CDR1 LNHDA and CDR2 SQIVND (reference sequence). For the CDR3, the DNA is TGTGCCAGTAGTATATACAGGGGGCAGCCCCAGCATTTT. Translated: CASSIYRGQPQHF. Combining the CDR3 with reference TRBV19 and TRBJ1-5 gives the whole variable domain DGGITQSPKYLFRKEGQNVTLSCEQNLNHDAMYWYRQDPGQGLRLIYYSQIVNDFQKGDIAEGYSVSREKKESFPLTVTSAQKNPTAFYLCASSIYRGQPQHFGDGTRLSIL.

This chain links TRBV2 with TRBJ2-3, with D uncertain. The CDR3 is made up of 13 amino acids. Germline values: CDR1 SNHLY, CDR2 FYNNEI. The V end was cut by 8 bases, the J end by 4 bases, with 13 bases between. The CDR3 DNA sequence: TGTGCCAGCGTTAAGGAGATGGCAGATACGCAGTATTTT. Translated: CASVKEMADTQYF.

The rearrangement joins TRBV7-8 to TRBJ2-7, with a possible D match to TRBD1 (6 bases). Trimming cost V 4 bases and J 1 base, with 14 bases left between them. The germline gives CDR1 SGHVS, CDR2 FQNEAQ. This CDR3 has 15 amino acids. The CDR3 DNA reads as TGTGCCAGCAGCTCTAGAGGGGGACGATCCTACGAGCAGTACTTC. It yields the protein CASSSRGGRSYEQYF.

The gene calls are TRBV19 and TRBJ2-3, with 7 bases identical to TRBD1. The germline gives CDR1 LNHDA, CDR2 SQIVND (reference sequence). The CDR3 sequence is 13 residues long. V dropped 9 bases and J dropped 1; count of bases not matched to a gene: 4. The CDR3 region has the DNA TGTGCCAGCCAAACAGGGGGCACAGATACGCAGTATTTT. As protein: CASQTGGTDTQYF.

This clone has just a few counts. V gene TRBV6-5 combines with J gene TRBJ1-2; tentatively, D is TRBD1 (5 bases). The CDR3 sequence is 13 residues long. The germline V gene has CDR1 MNHEY and CDR2 SVGAGI. Trimming cost V 6 bases and J 4 bases, with 12 bases left between them. This CDR3 is CASSRGVGYGYTF. Here the CDR3 DNA reads TGTGCCAGCAGCCGGGGGGTGGGCTATGGCTACACCTTC.

The V gene is TRBV4-3, the J gene TRBJ1-2; TRBD1 might be the D (6 bases). The germline V gene encodes CDR1 LGHNA and CDR2 YSLEER. V lost 3 bases, J lost 8 bases, and 16 bases lay in between. The CDR3 totals 14 residues. The CDR3 loop reads CASSQSKQGWGYTF. CDR3 in DNA: TGCGCCAGCAGCCAGAGCAAACAGGGATGGGGCTACACCTTC.

The chain employs TRBV27 and TRBJ1-4; 9 nucleotides match TRBD1. The CDR3 has 16 amino acids. The germline gives CDR1 MNHEY, CDR2 SMNVEV (reference sequence). Unmatched junction bases numbered 9, after V lost 5 bases and J lost 5 bases. The CDR3 region has the DNA TGTGCCAGCAGTACCTTATTACAGGGGGCAAATGAAAAACTGTTTTTT. It specifies CASSTLLQGANEKLFF.

This sequence joins TRBV14 and TRBJ1-2; D remains ambiguous. CDR3 length: 13 residues. With 4 bases removed from V and 4 bases from J, the gap between germline ends came to 10 bases. Germline lookup yields CDR1 SGHDN and CDR2 FVKESK. CDR3 coding DNA: TGTGCCAGCAGCCCAAACGGTCCCTATGGCTACACCTTC. Its translation is CASSPNGPYGYTF.

This chain uses TRBV27 with TRBJ2-7; D is undetermined. CDR1 MNHEY and CDR2 SMNVEV come from the germline V gene (reference sequence). The CDR3 has 14 amino acids. V dropped 5 bases and J dropped 2 bases, with 13 bases sitting between them. The CDR3 loop is CASSARVRTYEQYF. The CDR3 DNA sequence: TGTGCCAGCAGTGCCCGGGTGCGGACCTACGAGCAGTACTTC.

This rearrangement joins TRBV7-9 to TRBJ2-4; maybe TRBD2 (5 bases). The CDR3 consists of 17 residues. Trimming left V 6 bases short and J 1 base short, with 19 bases between. Per the germline V gene, CDR1 is SEHNR and CDR2 is FQNEAQ (reference sequence). CDR3 sequence (DNA): TGTGCCAGCAGTCGGGCTGTGGGGAGCGAGGCCAAAAACATTCAGTACTTC. Translation: CASSRAVGSEAKNIQYF.

This chain links TRBV9 with TRBJ1-1; D might be TRBD1 (6 bases). CDR1 and CDR2 (germline): SGDLS, YYNGEE. This CDR3 is 16 amino acids long. Trimming took 4 bases from V and 3 from J, leaving 19 bases between them. The CDR3: CASSPTGNPGDTEAFF. The CDR3, as DNA: TGTGCCAGCAGCCCCACAGGGAACCCTGGGGACACTGAAGCTTTCTTT. Drawing the rest from reference TRBV9 and TRBJ1-1, the complete variable domain is DSGVTQTPKHLITATGQRVTLRCSPRSGDLSVYWYQQSLDQGLQFLIQYYNGEERAKGNILERFSAQQFPDLHSELNLSSLELGDSALYFCASSPTGNPGDTEAFFGQGTRLTVV.

The DNA for the CDR3 is TGTGCCAGCAGCTTAAACAGGGGGCAGCGCGGGGAGCTGTTTTTT. Translation: CASSLNRGQRGELFF. The chain has TRBV7-6 and TRBJ2-2, with TRBD1 matching over 9 bases. CDR1 and CDR2 from the germline V gene are SGHVS and FNYEAQ. After removal of 2 bases from V and 7 bases from J, the junction contained 5 bases not matched to a gene. This CDR3 comprises 15 residues. Filled out from reference TRBV7-6 and TRBJ2-2, the complete variable domain reads GAGVSQSPRYKVTKRGQDVALRCDPISGHVSLYWYRQALGQGPEFLTYFNYEAQQDKSGLPNDRFSAERPEGSISTLTIQRTEQRDSAMYRCASSLNRGQRGELFFGEGSRLTVL.

This clone came up once. V and J are TRBV2 and TRBJ1-6; the match to TRBD1 covers 8 bases. This CDR3 region has 14 residues. The V segment lost 6 bases and the J segment 16 bases; nucleotides outside the gene matches: 14. The germline CDR1 and CDR2 sequences are SNHLY and FYNNEI. The CDR3 nucleotides read TGTGCCAGCAGGGTCGACAGGGGAGGATACGTACTCCACTTT. It codes for CASRVDRGGYVLHF.

The sample holds one count of this clone. This chain links TRBV15 with TRBJ1-1, with no clear D. Trimming stripped 0 bases from V and 11 bases from J, with 13 bases between. The germline V gene has CDR1 LNHNV and CDR2 YYDKDF (reference sequence). The CDR3 consists of 13 residues. This CDR3 reads CATSRDTITEAFF. The DNA for the CDR3 is TGTGCCACCAGCAGAGATACTATTACCGAGGCTTTCTTT.

This chain joins TRBV29-1 and TRBJ1-1; the D is unclear. The V gene lost 4 bases and the J gene lost 5 bases, with 11 bases spanning the gap. The CDR3 is 12 residues long. Germline lookup yields CDR1 SQVTM and CDR2 ANQGSEA. CDR3 region: CSVAVGGTEAFF. CDR3 in DNA: TGCAGCGTTGCTGTGGGAGGGACTGAAGCTTTCTTT.

The V call is TRBV2, the J call TRBJ2-3; D might be TRBD2 (6 bases). Germline lookup yields CDR1 SNHLY and CDR2 FYNNEI. The V gene lost 4 bases and the J gene lost 5 bases, with 16 bases spanning the gap. The CDR3 totals 15 residues. The CDR3 bases are TGTGCCAGCAGTGCGGAGGGTTTGGGTGAAGATACGCAGTATTTT. It translates to CASSAEGLGEDTQYF.

The V call is TRBV19, the J call TRBJ2-2; D is unresolved. Trimming removed 3 bases from V and 1 base from J, with 6 bases in between. The CDR3 is made up of 14 amino acids. The germline V gene has CDR1 LNHDA and CDR2 SQIVND (reference sequence). The CDR3 reads CASSIGVNTGELFF. The DNA for the CDR3 is TGTGCCAGTAGTATTGGAGTGAACACCGGGGAGCTGTTTTTT.

CDR3 sequence reads: CASSFRDRGPEAFF. The DNA of the CDR3 is TGTGCCAGCAGCTTCCGGGACAGGGGGCCTGAAGCTTTCTTT. The chain is built from TRBV7-2 and TRBJ1-1; 12 nucleotides agree with TRBD1. Trimming at V came to 3 bases and at J to 6 bases, leaving 2 bases not matched to a gene. Germline lookup yields CDR1 SGHTA and CDR2 FQGNSA. This CDR3 region has 14 residues.